The next 20 T cell receptor beta chains were all read from a single sample in a study of blood T cell repertoires in COVID-19 (dated by TCRdb to about 2020). The library was built by means of the immunoSEQ multiplex PCR assay. TCRdb took over this immuneACCESS table, retaining in-frame rearrangements with V and J assigned. Such tables are incomplete; in checked studies, under half of the missing clones stem from an unresolved V gene, and the remainder is unexplained. The sample records 70,000 or so clones, roughly 71% of which are singletons. 14% to 15% of the sample is in the top ten clones. The sample was peripheral blood. The source is a man aged 55 to 70 with COVID-19, enrolled during active disease.

As to this clone: The junction departs from the called germline gene at one end, perhaps through a read error. The J gene is TRBJ2-7, the V gene TRBV30, with 11 bases that match TRBD2. The V gene's germline CDR1 is GTSNPN and CDR2 SVGIG (reference sequence). This CDR3 has 12 amino acids. CDR3 region: CAFGLAGGPEHF. CDR3 DNA sequence: TGTGCCTTCGGGTTAGCGGGAGGGCCTGAGCACTTC.

J is TRBJ1-2 and V is TRBV27; tentatively, D is TRBD1 (6 bases). Trimming pared 2 bases from V and 8 bases from J, leaving 15 bases between. Germline lookup yields CDR1 MNHEY and CDR2 SMNVEV (reference sequence). This CDR3 is 14 amino acids long. The CDR3 region has the DNA TGTGCCAGCAGTTTAAGGGGGGGCTTTCGGGGCTACACCTTC. Its translation: CASSLRGGFRGYTF.

CDR3 sequence: CASSRGQTTGELFF. DNA for the CDR3: TGTGCCAGCAGCCGGGGACAAACCACCGGGGAGCTGTTTTTT. The chain combines TRBV6-2 or TRBV6-3 with TRBJ2-2; possible D gene TRBD1, 6 bases. CDR3 length: 14 residues. V lost 6 bases and J lost 4, with 12 bases in between. CDR1 MNHEY and CDR2 SVGEGT come from the germline V gene.

The CDR3 spells CASSSTGYGYTF. The CDR3 coding sequence is TGTGCCAGCAGCTCCACAGGGTACGGCTACACCTTC. The chain combines TRBV5-6 with TRBJ1-2, with TRBD1 as a possible D gene (6 bases). This CDR3 is built from 12 residues. Germline assignment: CDR1 SGHDT and CDR2 YYEEEE. With 3 bases removed from V and 8 bases from J, the gap between germline ends came to 11 bases.

This clone occurred a few times. CDR3: CASSYRGESQPQHF. The CDR3 DNA is TGTGCCAGCAGTTACCGGGGGGAGTCCCAGCCCCAGCATTTT. The chain employs TRBV6-2 or TRBV6-3 and TRBJ1-5; a weak D match, TRBD1 (5 bases). The CDR3 consists of 14 residues. From germline, CDR1 is MNHEY and CDR2 SVGEGT. The V end was cut by 2 bases, the J end by 7 bases, with 12 bases between.

This CDR3 is CAIGDREKGYTF. The CDR3 DNA is TGTGCCATCGGTGACAGGGAAAAGGGCTACACCTTC. The genes are TRBV6-6 and TRBJ1-2; the match to TRBD1 covers 7 bases. The CDR3 consists of 12 residues. The germline CDR1 and CDR2 sequences are MNHNY and SVGAGI (reference sequence). J was trimmed by 8 bases and V by 10 bases; bases with no gene match: 10.

The V call is TRBV6-1, the J call TRBJ1-5; TRBD1 agrees at 8 bases. With 4 bases clipped from V and 3 bases from J, the junction kept 8 bases outside the gene matches. Per the germline V gene, CDR1 is MNHNS and CDR2 is SASEGT. The CDR3 is made up of 16 amino acids. The CDR3 spells CASSGQGALTNQPQHF. For the CDR3, the DNA is TGTGCCAGCAGTGGCCAGGGGGCCCTTACCAATCAGCCCCAGCATTTT.

In this sample, this clone turned up a few times. J is TRBJ2-3 and V is TRBV5-1; D might be TRBD1 (5 bases). The length of the CDR3 is 12 residues. Germline V CDR1 and CDR2: SGHRS, YFSETQ. Deletions cut 4 bases from V and 4 bases from J, with 7 bases between. The CDR3 region is CASSQGPDTQYF. For the CDR3, the DNA is TGCGCCAGCAGCCAGGGCCCAGATACGCAGTATTTT.

The chain recombines TRBV6-5 with TRBJ2-3, with a weak D call TRBD1 (5 bases). With 5 bases removed from V and 11 bases from J, the gap between germline ends came to 11 bases. CDR3 length equals 11 residues. CDR1 is MNHEY and CDR2 is SVGAGI in the germline V gene. CDR3 sequence reads: CASSQTVEQYF. The CDR3 region has the DNA TGTGCCAGCAGTCAGACAGTGGAGCAGTATTTT.

The sample holds a few counts of this clone. The rearrangement uses TRBV30 and TRBJ2-3; D possibly corresponds to TRBD2 (6 bases). The CDR3 totals 12 residues. Trimming took 5 bases from V and 0 from J, leaving 6 bases between them. The germline V gene encodes CDR1 GTSNPN and CDR2 SVGIG (reference sequence). For the CDR3, the DNA is TGTGCCTGGGGGACTAGCACAGATACGCAGTATTTT. Translation gives CAWGTSTDTQYF. Drawing the rest from reference TRBV30 and TRBJ2-3, the complete variable domain is SQTIHQWPATLVQPVGSPLSLECTVEGTSNPNLYWYRQAAGRGLQLLFYSVGIGQISSEVPQNLSASRPQDRQFILSSKKLLLSDSGFYLCAWGTSTDTQYFGPGTRLTVL.

A few counts support this clone. The chain recombines TRBV2 with TRBJ2-5, with 8 bases fitting TRBD2. V trimming: 8 bases; J trimming: 2 bases; junction bases outside the gene matches: 4. CDR1 and CDR2 (germline): SNHLY, FYNNEI. The CDR3 is 13 amino acids. The CDR3 nucleotides read TGTGCCAGCCGGCGGGGGGAACAAGAGACCCAGTACTTC. Its protein product is CASRRGEQETQYF.

This chain joins TRBV30 and TRBJ2-7; no definite D call. Germline CDR1 reads GTSNPN; CDR2 reads SVGIG (reference sequence). Trimming took 3 bases from V and 2 from J, leaving 20 bases between them. The CDR3 contains 16 residues. The DNA of the CDR3 is TGTGCCTGGAGGACTCGAAAGCTCGTAACCCCCTACGAGCAGTACTTC. Amino acids: CAWRTRKLVTPYEQYF.

This chain uses TRBV10-3 with TRBJ1-1; unclear D gene. Between the trimmed V and J ends, which lost 7 bases and 1 base, there was a span of 16 bases. Germline CDR1 is ENHRY and CDR2 is SYGVKD. This CDR3 region has 15 residues. CDR3 in amino acids: CAIMIFREGNTEAFF. The CDR3 DNA reads TGTGCCATCATGATCTTTCGGGAGGGGAACACTGAAGCTTTCTTT.

The chain recombines TRBV10-3 with TRBJ2-7, with D possibly being TRBD1 (6 bases). This CDR3 has 14 residues. Trimming removed 5 bases at V and 2 bases at J, with 13 bases between. The germline V gene has CDR1 ENHRY and CDR2 SYGVKD. In DNA, the CDR3 is TGTGCCATCAGTTACAGTACAGGGACCTACGAGCAGTACTTC. Translating it yields CAISYSTGTYEQYF.

This clone was seen more than once but under ten times. This rearrangement joins TRBV5-4 to TRBJ2-5, with 8 bases lining up with TRBD2. J lost 4 bases, V lost 4 bases, and 9 bases had no gene match. Germline V gives CDR1 SGHNT, CDR2 YYREEE (reference sequence). This CDR3 comprises 15 residues. CDR3 bases: TGTGCCAGCAGCAACACCGGGACTAGGGGAGAGACCCAGTACTTC. The encoded protein is CASSNTGTRGETQYF.

The chain has TRBV6-2 or TRBV6-3 and TRBJ2-7, with TRBD2 identical over 11 bases. With 6 bases clipped from V and 5 bases from J, the junction kept 9 bases outside the gene matches. Germline V gene lookup returns CDR1 MNHEY and CDR2 SVGEGT. This CDR3 spans 15 amino acids. The CDR3 region has the DNA TGTGCCAGCAGCCGGCTCCTGACTAGCGGGAACGAGCAGTACTTC. Its protein is CASSRLLTSGNEQYF.

Here the CDR3 reads CASSHSGVSTDTQYF. CDR3 sequence (DNA): TGCGCCAGCAGCCATAGCGGGGTCAGCACAGATACGCAGTATTTT. The V gene is TRBV4-1, the J gene TRBJ2-3; 8 bases agree with TRBD2. V lost 3 bases, J lost 0 bases, and 2 bases stayed unmatched. CDR3 size: 15 residues. Germline V gene lookup returns CDR1 MGHRA and CDR2 YSYEKL.

This clone was seen a few times. The V call is TRBV5-5, the J call TRBJ1-2, with D uncertain. Germline V lookup: CDR1 SGHKS, CDR2 YYEKEE (reference sequence). V was pared by 2 bases and J by 2 bases, with 10 bases between. The CDR3 is 14 residues long. CDR3 in amino acids: CASSFRQRNYGYTF. DNA for the CDR3: TGTGCCAGCAGCTTCCGTCAGCGGAACTATGGCTACACCTTC.

This clone occurred a few times. This chain connects TRBV7-2 to TRBJ2-3, with 10 bases identical to TRBD2. The germline V gene encodes CDR1 SGHTA and CDR2 FQGNSA. CDR3 length: 18 residues. Unmatched junction bases numbered 14, after V lost 4 bases and J lost 4 bases. The CDR3 coding sequence is TGTGCCAGCAGCTCTAGCCCCTTAGCGGGAGGAGGGTCAGATACGCAGTATTTT. Its translation: CASSSSPLAGGGSDTQYF. Supplemented by reference TRBV7-2 and TRBJ2-3, the full variable domain reads GAGVSQSPSNKVTEKGKDVELRCDPISGHTALYWYRQSLGQGLEFLIYFQGNSAPDKSGLPSDRFSAERTGGSVSTLTIQRTQQEDSAVYLCASSSSPLAGGGSDTQYFGPGTRLTVL.

For the CDR3, the DNA is TGTGCCAGCAGCTTGGACCAGGGGGTCTACGAGCAGTACTTC. Encoded protein: CASSLDQGVYEQYF. This chain links TRBV5-4 with TRBJ2-7; 7 bases fit TRBD1. The CDR3 is made up of 14 amino acids. The V and J ends lost 0 bases and 3 bases, in that order; junction bases with no gene match: 3. Germline assignment: CDR1 SGHNT and CDR2 YYREEE (reference sequence).